This T cell receptor (beta chain) comes out of a study of shared clonotypes between healthy human individuals. Only in-frame clones appear in the TCRdb table, and some are missing; sequencing was by immunoSEQ multiplex PCR. The table lists 450,000 to 500,000 clones, roughly four fifths of them singletons, with 10% to 15% in the top ten. A word on this clone: Its specificity is not known.

Study-level findings and limits: Sequencing depth was expected to influence donor clonotype sharing.

Trimming removed 0 bases from V and 2 bases from J; junction bases left unmatched: 3. The CDR3 is made up of 15 amino acids. CDR1 is LGHNA and CDR2 is YNFKEQ in the germline V gene. The chain uses TRBV4-2 and TRBJ2-7; 8 bases match TRBD2. Sequencing was done on a sample of PBMCs. The sequence derives from a woman between 40 and 50 years old in good health. Some clones in this sample may be carry-over from other donors' samples. As DNA, the CDR3 is TGTGCCAGCAGCCAAGAACTAGCGGTCCCCTACGAGCAGTACTTC. The encoded protein is CASSQELAVPYEQYF.